A single sample is the source of the 3 T cell receptor beta chains below, sequenced in a study of CD8 T cells in ankylosing spondylitis. Study-level findings and limits: Within ankylosing spondylitis blood, a TCR beta motif made up of eight highly homologous variants appeared to be characteristic.

These TCRs are of unknown antigen specificity. In TCRdb, the 5' RACE reads were re-called with MiXCR into one record per CDR3 protein. The sample includes 450,000 or so distinct CDR3 sequences, roughly 25% seen only once; the top ten take 0.89%. The sample consisted of blood, either unsorted or a sorted T cell fraction (not recorded which). The receptors here all came from a male donor with ankylosing spondylitis.

The chain recombines TRBV15 with TRBJ1-2; unclear D gene. V gave up 1 base and J gave up 3 bases, with 9 bases separating them. The CDR3 loop spans 14 amino acids. Germline assignment: CDR1 LNHNV and CDR2 YYDKDF (reference sequence). The CDR3 bases are TGTGCCACCAGCAGAGGACGAATAGACTATGGCTACACCTTC. Residues: CATSRGRIDYGYTF.

This clonotype was counted only a few times. The chain combines TRBV5-1 with TRBJ2-3, with TRBD2 matching over 9 bases. The CDR3 totals 17 residues. Germline V gene sequence: CDR1 SGHRS, CDR2 YFSETQ. J was trimmed by 3 bases and V by 7 bases; bases with no gene match: 15. Here the CDR3 reads CASSGGVIAGVTDTQYF. The CDR3 region has the DNA TGCGCCAGCTCTGGCGGGGTGATAGCGGGAGTTACAGATACGCAGTATTTT. Variable domain in full (rest from reference TRBV5-1 and TRBJ2-3): KAGVTQTPRYLIKTRGQQVTLSCSPISGHRSVSWYQQTPGQGLQFLFEYFSETQRNKGNFPGRFSGRQFSNSRSEMNVSTLELGDSALYLCASSGGVIAGVTDTQYFGPGTRLTVL.

This clonotype has more than one count but fewer than ten. This sequence joins TRBV10-2 and TRBJ2-7; D might be TRBD2 (6 bases). Germline-derived CDR1 and CDR2 are WSHSY and SAAADI. The CDR3 is 13 amino acids. V lost 4 bases and J lost 3, with 10 bases in between. CDR3 nucleotide sequence: TGCGCCAGCAGTGGAAATAGCGGCTACGAGCAGTACGTC. Protein sequence: CASSGNSGYEQYV.